The 11 T cell receptor beta chains presented below share a single source sample, sequenced in a study of blood T cell repertoires in COVID-19. Generated by immunoSEQ multiplex PCR, the TCRdb table keeps only in-frame clones and is missing some. The repertoire includes around 290,000 clones, roughly 90% of them detected once, and around 1.1% sits in the top ten. The sequencing input was PBMCs or T cells enriched from blood (not recorded which). All receptors derive from a woman in her twenties or thirties who had recovered from COVID-19.

The rearrangement links TRBV9 to TRBJ1-2; unclear D gene. Trimming pared 0 bases from V and 5 bases from J, leaving 11 bases between. Germline loops: CDR1 SGDLS, CDR2 YYNGEE. The CDR3 totals 14 residues. Written as DNA, the CDR3 is TGTGCCAGCAGCGTAGATTCCCTCTCTTATGGCTACACCTTC. As protein: CASSVDSLSYGYTF.

CDR3 sequence reads: CASSSPGQGNSPLHF. The DNA for the CDR3 is TGTGCCAGCAGTTCGCCGGGACAGGGCAATTCACCCCTCCACTTT. The chain uses TRBV6-5 and TRBJ1-6; the match to TRBD1 covers 9 bases. Germline V gene sequence: CDR1 MNHEY, CDR2 SVGAGI. V lost 4 bases, J lost 7 bases, and 5 bases stayed unmatched. This CDR3 region has 15 residues.

The chain has TRBV5-1 and TRBJ2-7, with 11 positions matching TRBD1. The CDR3 is made up of 15 amino acids. The germline V gene has CDR1 SGHRS and CDR2 YFSETQ. V was pared by 0 bases and J by 7 bases, with 6 bases of the junction left unmatched. This CDR3 reads CASSLEGQGVREQYF. The CDR3 nucleotides are TGCGCCAGCAGCTTGGAGGGACAGGGGGTAAGGGAGCAGTACTTC.

This clone was recorded once. The chain combines TRBV4-1 with TRBJ2-2, with 8 bases matching TRBD2. With V trimmed by 0 bases and J by 6 bases, 6 bases remained unmatched. This CDR3 contains 16 residues. From germline, CDR1 is MGHRA and CDR2 YSYEKL. The CDR3 loop is CASSQEPGRASGELFF. For the CDR3, the DNA is TGCGCCAGCAGCCAAGAACCCGGGAGGGCCTCCGGGGAGCTGTTTTTT.

The V call is TRBV30, the J call TRBJ1-2; D not resolved. The V and J ends lost 0 bases and 5 bases respectively, with 10 bases between them. The length of the CDR3 is 13 residues. Germline CDR1 and CDR2: GTSNPN and SVGIG (reference sequence). The CDR3 nucleotides read TGTGCCTGGAGTGTCCTCTTTGAGTATGGCTACACCTTC. Protein sequence: CAWSVLFEYGYTF.

The chain uses TRBV9 and TRBJ1-1; the D gene is possibly TRBD1 (5 bases). Germline-derived CDR1 and CDR2 are SGDLS and YYNGEE. The CDR3 is 13 amino acids. Trimming removed 7 bases at V and 0 bases at J, with 10 bases between. The CDR3 loop reads CASGATMNTEAFF. CDR3 in DNA: TGTGCCAGCGGGGCGACCATGAACACTGAAGCTTTCTTT.

V is TRBV12-3 or TRBV12-4 and J is TRBJ2-5; 7 bases are shared with TRBD1. V lost 3 bases, J lost 4 bases, and 2 bases stayed unmatched. The CDR3 has 13 amino acids. CDR3 amino acids: CASSLRDRETQYF. As DNA, the CDR3 is TGTGCCAGCAGTTTGAGGGACAGAGAGACCCAGTACTTC.

J is TRBJ1-2 and V is TRBV28, with 7 nucleotides matching TRBD1. J gave up 8 bases and V 2 bases, and 14 bases lay outside the gene matches. CDR3 length: 16 residues. Germline values: CDR1 MDHEN, CDR2 SYDVKM. CDR3 coding DNA: TGTGCCAGCAGTTTAGGTGTCGGAGGGGGCGCGGGAGGCTACACCTTC. It yields the protein CASSLGVGGGAGGYTF.

The V and J genes are TRBV5-4 and TRBJ2-2; 10 nucleotides line up with TRBD1. CDR1 SGHNT and CDR2 YYREEE come from the germline V gene (reference sequence). With V trimmed by 4 bases and J by 2 bases, 8 bases remained unmatched. This CDR3 is 17 amino acids long. Here the CDR3 reads CASSGGDRGLNTGELFF. DNA for the CDR3: TGTGCCAGCAGCGGTGGCGACAGGGGGCTTAACACCGGGGAGCTGTTTTTT.

V gene TRBV19 combines with J gene TRBJ1-3; the D is unclear. The CDR3 spans 14 residues. Germline V gene data show CDR1 as LNHDA and CDR2 as SQIVND (reference sequence). The V end lost 5 bases, the J end lost 0 bases, and 8 bases lay between the germline ends. The CDR3 DNA follows: TGTGCCAGTAGTTTACAGATCTCTGGAAACACCATATATTTT. Residues: CASSLQISGNTIYF.

This clone appeared once. The chain joins TRBV9 to TRBJ2-1, with TRBD1 matching over 10 bases. This CDR3 contains 15 residues. V was clipped by 0 bases and J by 3 bases; unmatched bases: 0. Germline loops: CDR1 SGDLS, CDR2 YYNGEE. CDR3 DNA sequence: TGTGCCAGCAGCGTAGGGGACAGGGGCTACAATGAGCAGTTCTTC. It encodes CASSVGDRGYNEQFF.